The 9 T cell receptor beta chains given below trace back to one sample, sequenced in a study of cytomegalovirus exposure and HLA in healthy donors. 60 Vbeta and 13 Jbeta primers were used in PCR. Only in-frame clones appear in the TCRdb table, and some are missing; sequencing was by immunoSEQ multiplex PCR. The table shows 150,000 to 200,000 clones, with more than 60% occurring only once. The sequenced sample consisted of PBMCs. The receptors come from a man aged 18 to 35 in good health and CMV-seropositive.

Worth noting for this clone: The sample holds other DNA sequences that translate to the same CDR3. CDR3 DNA sequence: TGTGCCAGCAGCTCCGGTAACACTGAAGCTTTCTTT. This sequence encodes CASSSGNTEAFF. The chain links TRBV5-5 to TRBJ1-1, with D uncertain. The CDR3 length is 12 residues. The V gene's germline CDR1 is SGHKS and CDR2 YYEKEE (reference sequence). V lost 3 bases to trimming and J lost 2 bases, with 5 bases between them.

This clone has only a few counts. This chain joins TRBV9 and TRBJ1-1; 7 nucleotides match TRBD1. The V and J ends lost 0 bases and 5 bases, in that order; junction bases with no gene match: 4. The CDR3 sequence is 14 residues long. Looked up from germline, CDR1 is SGDLS and CDR2 is YYNGEE. CDR3 protein: CASSVEGGGTEAFF. CDR3 in DNA: TGTGCCAGCAGCGTAGAAGGGGGCGGAACTGAAGCTTTCTTT.

The rearrangement uses TRBV11-2 and TRBJ2-7; D remains ambiguous. The CDR3 is 13 residues long. V was shortened by 0 bases and J by 6 bases, with 9 bases between the two germline ends. Germline V gene lookup returns CDR1 SGHAT and CDR2 FQNNGV. CDR3 in amino acids: CASSLEELFEQYF. CDR3 coding DNA: TGTGCCAGCAGCTTAGAGGAACTATTCGAGCAGTACTTC.

The chain couples TRBV30 to TRBJ2-1; TRBD1 matches at 9 bases. The CDR3 is made up of 14 amino acids. The ends lost 1 base at V and 4 bases at J; junction bases unmatched: 2. Germline CDR1 reads GTSNPN; CDR2 reads SVGIG (reference sequence). This CDR3 reads CAWSGTGAYNEQFF. CDR3 bases: TGTGCCTGGAGTGGGACAGGGGCTTACAATGAGCAGTTCTTC.

The chain is built from TRBV7-2 and TRBJ2-3, with 7 bases lining up with TRBD2. Germline CDR1 and CDR2: SGHTA and FQGNSA. V trimming: 5 bases; J trimming: 6 bases; junction bases outside the gene matches: 8. This CDR3 spans 14 amino acids. For the CDR3, the DNA is TGTGCCAGCAGCGCTGCGGGGGTACGGGATACGCAGTATTTT. It is translated as CASSAAGVRDTQYF.

CDR3 region: CAIGDRVNGYTF. CDR3 in DNA: TGTGCCATCGGGGACAGGGTGAATGGCTACACCTTC. The chain has TRBV19 and TRBJ1-2; 9 bases match TRBD1. Losses at the gene ends were 10 bases for V and 6 bases for J; bases not matched to a gene: 6. Per the germline V gene, CDR1 is LNHDA and CDR2 is SQIVND (reference sequence). The CDR3 consists of 12 residues.

This clone was detected once. This sequence joins TRBV9 and TRBJ1-1; perhaps TRBD1 as D (6 bases). Germline V lookup: CDR1 SGDLS, CDR2 YYNGEE. The CDR3 totals 18 residues. V lost 2 bases to trimming and J lost 0 bases, with 20 bases between them. Written as DNA, the CDR3 is TGTGCCAGCAGCGTCGACGACAGGATTGGGACCATGAACACTGAAGCTTTCTTT. Translating gives CASSVDDRIGTMNTEAFF. The whole variable domain, filled in from reference TRBV9 and TRBJ1-1, reads DSGVTQTPKHLITATGQRVTLRCSPRSGDLSVYWYQQSLDQGLQFLIQYYNGEERAKGNILERFSAQQFPDLHSELNLSSLELGDSALYFCASSVDDRIGTMNTEAFFGQGTRLTVV.

The rearrangement joins TRBV19 to TRBJ2-3, with D unclear. V lost 1 base to trimming and J lost 2 bases, with 7 bases between them. Germline CDR1 is LNHDA and CDR2 is SQIVND (reference sequence). This CDR3 is 14 amino acids long. For the CDR3, the DNA is TGTGCCAGTAGTATAGGACTCGTCACAGATACGCAGTATTTT. Translated: CASSIGLVTDTQYF.

The rearrangement uses TRBV5-5 and TRBJ2-1; 9 nucleotides match TRBD2. J gave up 0 bases and V 2 bases, and 3 bases lay outside the gene matches. The germline gives CDR1 SGHKS, CDR2 YYEKEE (reference sequence). The CDR3 has 16 amino acids. The CDR3 reads CASSFPGLASYNEQFF. In DNA, the CDR3 is TGTGCCAGCAGCTTTCCGGGACTAGCCTCCTACAATGAGCAGTTCTTC.